This T cell receptor (beta chain) was documented in a study of molecular identifiers for immune sequencing clone quantification. This clonotype was counted a few times. TCRdb re-called the PCR reads through MiXCR, storing one row per CDR3 protein. The data show 400,000 to 600,000 distinct CDR3 sequences, 20% to 25% seen once. V lost 1 base to trimming and J lost 2 bases, with 12 bases between them. CDR1 and CDR2 from the germline V gene are SGHAT and FQNNGV. CDR3 size: 15 residues. The chain employs TRBV11-2 and TRBJ2-7; perhaps TRBD2 as D (7 bases). Sequencing was done on a sample of naive CD8+ T cells from blood, with Jurkat cell RNA spiked in. Indicated subset: FACS-sorted CD8+CD4-CCR7+CD45RA+ naive T cells. The TCR sequence derives from a human donor in good health. Some libraries in this study had Jurkat cell RNA spiked in. The CDR3 nucleotides read TGTGCCAGCAGCTTAGGCGCGGGGGCCACCTACGAGCAGTACTTC. Translating gives CASSLGAGATYEQYF.